This T cell receptor beta chain derives from a study of blood T cell repertoires in COVID-19. Across the whole study: Nucleic acid was either cDNA or gDNA, and it came from T cells, B-cell-depleted T cells, or PBMCs.

Living in roughly 23 US areas, the participants were between roughly 18 and 90 years of age. Cohorts were determined from participant-reported clinical history. Germline assignment: CDR1 MGHDK and CDR2 SYGVNS. The length of the CDR3 is 12 residues. As regards this clone: A read error may account for a junction end that differs from germline.

In the original workflow: Using reference gene primer amplification, nucleated cell counts were estimated. Generated by immunoSEQ multiplex PCR, the TCRdb table keeps only in-frame clones and is missing some. V and J calls and clone size are given by that table; D and trimming were obtained from the DNA. Counted here are 300,000 to 450,000 clones, around 87% occurring once; the ten biggest clones make up approximately 1.2%. The sequence derives from a man between 25 and 39 years old who had recovered from COVID-19. The sample consisted of PBMCs or T cells enriched from blood (not recorded which). The chain recombines TRBV25-1 with TRBJ1-2; D unresolved. CDR3 bases: TGTGCCAGCCGCCTAGGACTCTATGACTACACCTTC. It is translated as CASRLGLYDYTF.